The rows below give T cell receptor beta chains drawn from one sample of a study of Ad26.COV2.S vaccination and SARS-CoV-2 variants. The repertoire was sequenced with immunoSEQ multiplex PCR; TCRdb's copy has only in-frame clones and lacks some. Found here are hundreds of thousands of clones, around 89% of them singletons; the top ten hold 5%. The source material was peripheral blood, sampled in a trial of Ad26.COV2.S vaccine versus placebo. The receptors shown here come from a person between 18 and 60 years old who received the Ad26.COV2.S COVID-19 vaccine or a placebo. Each CDR3 is given with its conserved first and last residue. Some rows have no size entry. The others give once, few or many, or a class for an expanded clone.

abundance	v_gene	j_gene	CDR3aa
NA	TRBV19	TRBJ1-2	CASSMTTANYGYTF
NA	TRBV6-2/TRBV6-3	TRBJ1-5	CASSYMDNYQPQHF
few	TRBV19	TRBJ1-2	CARRNSYIYGYTF
NA	TRBV6-5	TRBJ1-5	CASSYAQEKNQPQHF
NA	TRBV6-1	TRBJ2-7	CASSDGSWGDYYEQYF
NA	TRBV19	TRBJ2-5	CASRSSGSQETQYF
once	TRBV7-8	TRBJ1-5	CASSLEGQGDQPQHF
NA	TRBV9	TRBJ1-5	CASSVGPGGNQPQHF
NA	TRBV28	TRBJ1-2	CASRGRARPNYGYTF
NA	TRBV29-1	TRBJ2-3	CSVDPGRDTQYF
NA	TRBV10-3	TRBJ2-1	CAISAPGLAGGPISYNEQFF
once	TRBV7-9	TRBJ2-1	CASSSGQILRLGQFF
NA	TRBV5-1	TRBJ2-7	CASKTASGAMTDEQYF
NA	TRBV28	TRBJ1-5	CASSGRNRGRPQPQHF
few	TRBV18	TRBJ1-1	CASSLSGARTEAFF
NA	TRBV19	TRBJ2-1	CASSILRYPLGEQFF
NA	TRBV6-5	TRBJ1-4	CASSYSTGEKLFF
NA	TRBV27	TRBJ2-1	CASSLGNEQFF
NA	TRBV24-1	TRBJ2-3	CATSDLPGQRDTDTQYF
once	TRBV7-9	TRBJ1-5	CASSFSNQPQHF
NA	TRBV4-1	TRBJ2-5	CASSQQTLSFGGTQYF
NA	TRBV2	TRBJ2-3	CASSGRTSETKEYF
few	TRBV27	TRBJ2-7	CASSAHITYEQYF
NA	TRBV21-1	TRBJ2-4	CASSNGGLKNIQYF
NA	TRBV6-2/TRBV6-3	TRBJ1-5	CASSSRGSQPQHF
NA	TRBV7-8	TRBJ2-2	CASSYDPRLAGVGTGELFF
NA	TRBV3-1/TRBV3-2	TRBJ2-1	CASSQDAASGSSEQFF
NA	TRBV28	TRBJ2-3	CASSQGLAGGTDTQYF
NA	TRBV2	TRBJ1-1	CASSVGLLNTEAFF
once	TRBV7-6	TRBJ2-7	CASSLVGRREQYF
NA	TRBV28	TRBJ2-7	CASSQLSGSKAYEQYF
NA	TRBV6-2/TRBV6-3	TRBJ1-1	CASSFPLNTEAFF
NA	TRBV6-5	TRBJ2-3	CASSSRKADSTDTQYF
NA	TRBV6-5	TRBJ2-7	CASSSHGREHEQYF
once	TRBV7-2	TRBJ1-5	CASSLEGDQPQHF
NA	TRBV5-1	TRBJ2-5	CASSQTSGGYQETQYF
NA	TRBV5-8	TRBJ2-6	CASSPPGVFGANVLTF
once	TRBV7-2	TRBJ1-4	CASSLVGEGYEKLFF
NA	TRBV6-5	TRBJ1-3	CASRNAGGNTIYF
NA	TRBV19	TRBJ1-1	CASSLAPRGNTEAFF
NA	TRBV9	TRBJ2-2	CASSPRWVPNTGELFF
few	TRBV7-9	TRBJ1-1	CASSLGPVGRGGTEAFF
few	TRBV7-9	TRBJ1-2	CASSYGTGGYTF
NA	TRBV7-8	TRBJ2-3	CASSLRIRGTDTQYF
NA	TRBV27	TRBJ2-1	CASSLSPLRLTGGKVNEQFF
NA	TRBV6-2/TRBV6-3	TRBJ1-1	CASSYLFVPPTEAFF
NA	TRBV27	TRBJ2-7	CASSPGTGGQGEQYF
NA	TRBV30	TRBJ2-5	CAWSRSRQETQYF